This TCR beta chain derives from a study of cytomegalovirus exposure and HLA in healthy donors (dated by TCRdb to the late 2010s). Looking at the study overall: According to a later analysis, the roughly 130 validation repertoires were produced on the same platform as the 666 repertoires of the first cohort. The aim of the study was to test whether cataloging public T cell receptors could identify signatures of past pathogen exposure. A separate validation cohort of approximately 120 different subjects was used in addition to the approximately 670-subject first cohort. The study combined high-throughput TCR immunosequencing, statistical association of individual TCRs with disease status, and machine learning to predict cytomegalovirus infection status.

Overall study outcomes, separate from this receptor: A total of fewer than 200 TCR beta chains were listed by the study as associated with cytomegalovirus. Most TCR sequences were seen in very few donors, while some public TCRs were found in many individuals. Cytomegalovirus status was reported to be diagnosed by the classifier with high specificity and sensitivity in both the original and validation cohorts. The validation cohort had no HLA typing available for a later analysis, so co-occurrence within that cohort was assessed over all 130 or so repertoires. Subsequent analysis determined that TCRs grouped into clusters in the first cohort also showed a tendency toward co-occurrence across the 90 to 150 validation repertoires, and approximately 94% of cluster scores exceeded 0. A few of the identified cytomegalovirus-associated TCR beta chains were confirmed in vitro to be specific for cytomegalovirus antigens. The authors suggested that the approach could potentially be extended to other disease states and immunological phenotypes.

Library preparation used the immunoSEQ multiplex PCR assay. From the authors' description of their analysis: A statistical classification framework was built to diagnose cytomegalovirus status from the catalog of TCR beta chain sequences. Imported from immuneACCESS, the table was reduced by TCRdb to in-frame sequences with V and J called. These copies leave out some clones; in studies compared against another copy, an unresolved V gene accounts for under half, and the cause of the remainder is not known. The V and J calls and the clone size are those of that table, but D and trimming were determined from the DNA. The sample profile shows 200,000 to 250,000 clones; roughly 84% of them were found once. The ten largest make up 1.5% to 2% of the sample. The donors belonged to the validation cohort of around 120 subjects, which was separate from the approximately 680-subject first cohort. Worth noting for this clone: Its binding antigen is unknown. Within one base of it there is no much larger clone, and no base qualities were kept.

Looking up the germline V gene yields CDR1 MNHNS and CDR2 SASEGT. The CDR3 measures 15 amino acids from cysteine to phenylalanine. Just the 45-base CDR3 DNA is kept, in frame starting at base 1. The junction carries 18 bases between V and J, which are trimmed by 6 bases and 4 bases respectively. The chain couples TRBV6-1 to TRBJ2-5; matching of 7 bases hints at TRBD2 as the D gene. The sample consisted of PBMCs. This clonotype originated in a young woman in good health and CMV-seropositive. The encoded CDR3 is CASSGRGGAIETQYF. The base sequence is TGTGCCAGCAGCGGACGTGGGGGGGCCATAGAGACCCAGTACTTC.